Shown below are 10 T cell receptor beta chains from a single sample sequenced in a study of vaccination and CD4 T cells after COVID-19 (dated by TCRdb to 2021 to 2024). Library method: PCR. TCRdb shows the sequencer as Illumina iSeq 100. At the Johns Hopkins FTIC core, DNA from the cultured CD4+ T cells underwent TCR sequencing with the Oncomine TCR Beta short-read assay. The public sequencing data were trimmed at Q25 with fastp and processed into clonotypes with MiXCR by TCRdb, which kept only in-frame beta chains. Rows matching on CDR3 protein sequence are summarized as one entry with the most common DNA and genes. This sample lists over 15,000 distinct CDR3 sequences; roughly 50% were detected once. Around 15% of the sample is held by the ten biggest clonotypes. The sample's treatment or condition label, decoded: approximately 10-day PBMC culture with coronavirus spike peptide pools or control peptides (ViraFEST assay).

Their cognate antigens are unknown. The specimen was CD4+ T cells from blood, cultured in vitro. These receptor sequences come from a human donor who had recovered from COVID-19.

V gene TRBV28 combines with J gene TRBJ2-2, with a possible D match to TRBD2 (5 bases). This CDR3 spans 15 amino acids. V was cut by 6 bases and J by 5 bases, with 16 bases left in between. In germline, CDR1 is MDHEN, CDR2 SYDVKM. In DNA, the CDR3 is TGTGCCAGCAGGGGCGGAGGCTTCACTACCGGGGAGCTGTTTTTT. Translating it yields CASRGGGFTTGELFF.

The CDR3 DNA reads TGTGCCAGCAGGGGGGGAGGCAATCAGCCCCAGCATTTT. Amino acid sequence: CASRGGGNQPQHF. The chain couples TRBV6-1 to TRBJ1-5; weak D call: TRBD1 (5 bases). The CDR3 runs 13 residues. CDR1 MNHNS and CDR2 SASEGT come from the germline V gene. V was cut by 6 bases and J by 2 bases, with 8 bases left in between.

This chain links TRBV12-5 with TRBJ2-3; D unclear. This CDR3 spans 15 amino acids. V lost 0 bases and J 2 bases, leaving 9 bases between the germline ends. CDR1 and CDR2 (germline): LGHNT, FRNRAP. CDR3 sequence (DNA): TGTGCTAGTGGTTTGGTACAGCTATTCACAGATACGCAGTATTTT. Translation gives CASGLVQLFTDTQYF.

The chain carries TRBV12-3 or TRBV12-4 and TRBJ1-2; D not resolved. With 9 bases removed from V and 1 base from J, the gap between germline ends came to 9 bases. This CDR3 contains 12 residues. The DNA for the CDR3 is TGTGCCAGTTCTCAGAGTAACTATGGCTACACCTTC. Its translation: CASSQSNYGYTF.

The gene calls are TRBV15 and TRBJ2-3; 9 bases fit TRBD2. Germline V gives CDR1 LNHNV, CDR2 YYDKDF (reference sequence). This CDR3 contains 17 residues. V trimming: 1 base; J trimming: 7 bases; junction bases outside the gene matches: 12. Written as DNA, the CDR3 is TGTGCCACCAGCAGAGGGAATGAGCGGGGGGAGGGAAATACGCAGTATTTT. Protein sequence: CATSRGNERGEGNTQYF.

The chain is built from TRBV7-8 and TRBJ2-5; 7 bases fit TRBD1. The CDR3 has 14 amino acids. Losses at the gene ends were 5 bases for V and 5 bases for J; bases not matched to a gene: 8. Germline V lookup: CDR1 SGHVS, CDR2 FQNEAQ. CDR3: CASSHDRVVETQYF. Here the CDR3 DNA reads TGTGCCAGCAGCCACGACAGGGTGGTGGAGACCCAGTACTTC.

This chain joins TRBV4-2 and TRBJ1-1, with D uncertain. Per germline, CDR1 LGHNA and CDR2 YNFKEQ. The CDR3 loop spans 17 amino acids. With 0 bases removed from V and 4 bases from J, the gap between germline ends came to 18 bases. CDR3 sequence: CASSQEAVGGRVTEAFF. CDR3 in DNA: TGTGCCAGCAGCCAAGAGGCGGTCGGCGGTCGCGTCACTGAAGCTTTCTTT.

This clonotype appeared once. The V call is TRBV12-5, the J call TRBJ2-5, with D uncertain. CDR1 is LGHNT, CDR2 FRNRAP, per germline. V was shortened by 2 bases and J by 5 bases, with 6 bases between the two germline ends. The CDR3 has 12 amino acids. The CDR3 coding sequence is TGTGCTAGTGGTTTGACCGGGGAGACCCAGTACTTC. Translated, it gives CASGLTGETQYF.

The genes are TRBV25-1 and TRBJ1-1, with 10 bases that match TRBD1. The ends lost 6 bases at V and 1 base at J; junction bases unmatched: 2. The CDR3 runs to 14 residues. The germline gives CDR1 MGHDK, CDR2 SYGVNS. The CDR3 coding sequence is TGTGCCAGCAGCAGGACAGGGGGGAACACTGAAGCTTTCTTT. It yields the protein CASSRTGGNTEAFF.

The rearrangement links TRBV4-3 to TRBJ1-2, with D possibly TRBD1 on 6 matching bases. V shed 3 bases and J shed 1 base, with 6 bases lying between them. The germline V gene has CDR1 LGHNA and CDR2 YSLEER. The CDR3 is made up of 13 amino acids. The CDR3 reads CASSQDSNYGYTF. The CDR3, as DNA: TGCGCCAGCAGCCAGGACAGTAACTATGGCTACACCTTC.